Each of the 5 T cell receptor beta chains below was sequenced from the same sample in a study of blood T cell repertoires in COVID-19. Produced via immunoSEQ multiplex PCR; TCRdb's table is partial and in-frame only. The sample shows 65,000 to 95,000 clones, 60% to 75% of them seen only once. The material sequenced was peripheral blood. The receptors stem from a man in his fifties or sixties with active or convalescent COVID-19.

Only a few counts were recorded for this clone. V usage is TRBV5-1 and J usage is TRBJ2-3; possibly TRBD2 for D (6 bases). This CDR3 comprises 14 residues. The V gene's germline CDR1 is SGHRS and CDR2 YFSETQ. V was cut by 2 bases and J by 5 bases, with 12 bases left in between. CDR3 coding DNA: TGCGCCAGCAGCTTCCCTGGGAGGCAAGATACGCAGTATTTT. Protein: CASSFPGRQDTQYF.

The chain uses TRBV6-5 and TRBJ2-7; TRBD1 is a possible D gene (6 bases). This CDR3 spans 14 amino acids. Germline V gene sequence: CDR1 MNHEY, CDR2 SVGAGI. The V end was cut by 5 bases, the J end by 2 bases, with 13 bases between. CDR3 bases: TGTGCCAGCAGTCCGAGAGGGGGTCCCTACGAGCAGTACTTC. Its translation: CASSPRGGPYEQYF.

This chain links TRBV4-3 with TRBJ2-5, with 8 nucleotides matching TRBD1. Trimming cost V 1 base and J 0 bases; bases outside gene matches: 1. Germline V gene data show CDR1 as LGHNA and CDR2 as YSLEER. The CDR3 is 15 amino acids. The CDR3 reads CASSQGTGYQETQYF. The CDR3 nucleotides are TGCGCCAGCAGCCAAGGGACAGGGTACCAAGAGACCCAGTACTTC.

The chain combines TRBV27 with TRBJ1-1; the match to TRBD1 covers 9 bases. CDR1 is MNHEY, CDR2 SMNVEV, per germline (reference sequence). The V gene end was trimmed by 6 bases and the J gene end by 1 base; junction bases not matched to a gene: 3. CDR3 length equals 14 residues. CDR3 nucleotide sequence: TGTGCCAGCAGGACAGGGGGTGGGAACACTGAAGCTTTCTTT. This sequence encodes CASRTGGGNTEAFF.

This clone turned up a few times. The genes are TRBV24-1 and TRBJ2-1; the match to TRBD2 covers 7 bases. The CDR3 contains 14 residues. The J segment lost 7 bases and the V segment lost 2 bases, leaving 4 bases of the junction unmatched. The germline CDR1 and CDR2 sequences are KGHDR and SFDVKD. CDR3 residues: CATSDSRTRNEQFF. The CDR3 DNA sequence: TGTGCCACCAGTGATTCGAGGACTAGAAATGAGCAGTTCTTC.